The 7 T cell receptor beta chains in this list originate from one sample, sequenced in a study of blood T cell repertoires in COVID-19. This table comes from immunoSEQ multiplex PCR, and its TCRdb copy is limited to in-frame clones, with some not included. The sample lists about half a million clones; around 85% were seen once. The sample consisted of PBMCs or T cells enriched from blood (not recorded which). The origin of the receptors is a woman aged 55-69 years who had recovered from COVID-19.

CDR3 amino acids: CASSQAGNTEAFF. CDR3 sequence (DNA): TGTGCCAGCAGCCAAGCGGGGAACACTGAAGCTTTCTTT. J is TRBJ1-1 and V is TRBV14; D ambiguous. The CDR3 is 13 residues long. CDR1 is SGHDN, CDR2 FVKESK, per germline. The V gene lost 1 base and the J gene lost 1 base, with 4 bases spanning the gap. The full variable domain, in which reference TRBV14 and TRBJ1-1 provide the parts outside the CDR3, is EAGVTQFPSHSVIEKGQTVTLRCDPISGHDNLYWYRRVMGKEIKFLLHFVKESKQDESGMPNNRFLAERTGGTYSTLKVQPAELEDSGVYFCASSQAGNTEAFFGQGTRLTVV.

There are a few counts of this clone. The chain recombines TRBV6-1 with TRBJ1-2; TRBD1 aligns across 7 bases. CDR1 is MNHNS and CDR2 is SASEGT in the germline V gene. Trimming cost V 0 bases and J 4 bases; bases outside gene matches: 2. The CDR3 sequence is 14 residues long. CDR3 loop: CASSEAPGGYGYTF. The CDR3 DNA follows: TGTGCCAGCAGTGAAGCCCCAGGGGGCTATGGCTACACCTTC.

V and J are TRBV5-1 and TRBJ1-2; D is possibly TRBD1 (5 bases). The CDR3 contains 14 residues. CDR1 is SGHRS and CDR2 is YFSETQ in the germline V gene. Trimming shortened V by 1 base and J by 3 bases, and 10 bases separated the two germline ends. The CDR3 coding sequence is TGCGCCAGCAGCTTGAATGGAGGGGACTATGGCTACACCTTC. Translated: CASSLNGGDYGYTF.

The rearrangement links TRBV27 to TRBJ1-1, with D perhaps TRBD1 (5 bases). In germline, CDR1 is MNHEY, CDR2 SMNVEV (reference sequence). V was trimmed by 0 bases and J by 8 bases, leaving 10 bases between them. This CDR3 contains 13 residues. CDR3 loop: CASSLSAGWEAFF. The CDR3 DNA is TGTGCCAGCAGTTTATCGGCAGGGTGGGAAGCTTTCTTT.

V is TRBV19 and J is TRBJ1-5; a weak D match, TRBD1 (6 bases). Germline CDR1 reads LNHDA; CDR2 reads SQIVND (reference sequence). This CDR3 is built from 15 residues. V was cut by 7 bases and J by 4 bases, with 17 bases left in between. CDR3 nucleotide sequence: TGTGCCAGTACCTCTAGATGGACAGATAATCAGCCCCAGCATTTT. It translates to CASTSRWTDNQPQHF.

This chain connects TRBV6-5 to TRBJ1-1; no definite D call. Germline CDR1 is MNHEY and CDR2 is SVGAGI. V dropped 5 bases and J dropped 2 bases, with 15 bases sitting between them. The CDR3 has 15 amino acids. CDR3 coding DNA: TGTGCCAGCAGTCGAGGAGCCAGCCTAAACACTGAAGCTTTCTTT. Its protein product is CASSRGASLNTEAFF.

The chain joins TRBV5-4 to TRBJ2-1; D may be TRBD1 (6 bases). The CDR3 spans 13 residues. Germline CDR1 SGHNT, CDR2 YYREEE (reference sequence). V gave up 3 bases and J gave up 7 bases, with 11 bases separating them. Here the CDR3 DNA reads TGTGCCAGCAGCTCCCAGAGGGGGAATGAGCAGTTCTTC. As protein: CASSSQRGNEQFF.